One TCR beta chain is described in this entry. Its antigen is not identified. Relative to the germline gene, one junction end is altered; a read error may explain this. This sample is part of a study of T cells in Graves' hyperthyroidism and ophthalmopathy. Germline-derived CDR1 and CDR2 are SQVTM and ANQGSEA. This CDR3 is 14 amino acids long. Whole-study findings and limits: Blood also carried most thyroid clonotypes expanded above 0.001.

The investigators amplified TCR beta CDR3 regions from RNA transcripts. Carried out on the TCR CDR3, a first-round RT-PCR used the HTBI primer set. MiXCR was run by TCRdb on the multiplex PCR reads, yielding one entry per CDR3 protein. The table records approximately 32,000 distinct CDR3 sequences, 49% of them present only once. The sequencing input was blood. V is TRBV29-1 and J is TRBJ2-7, with D perhaps matching TRBD2 (5 bases). This receptor was obtained from a woman in her forties or fifties with Graves' hyperthyroidism that later progressed to Graves' ophthalmopathy. The CDR3 sequence is CSVGSARNTGELYF. The CDR3, as DNA: TGCAGCGTTGGGTCCGCTCGTAACACCGGGGAGCTGTACTTC.